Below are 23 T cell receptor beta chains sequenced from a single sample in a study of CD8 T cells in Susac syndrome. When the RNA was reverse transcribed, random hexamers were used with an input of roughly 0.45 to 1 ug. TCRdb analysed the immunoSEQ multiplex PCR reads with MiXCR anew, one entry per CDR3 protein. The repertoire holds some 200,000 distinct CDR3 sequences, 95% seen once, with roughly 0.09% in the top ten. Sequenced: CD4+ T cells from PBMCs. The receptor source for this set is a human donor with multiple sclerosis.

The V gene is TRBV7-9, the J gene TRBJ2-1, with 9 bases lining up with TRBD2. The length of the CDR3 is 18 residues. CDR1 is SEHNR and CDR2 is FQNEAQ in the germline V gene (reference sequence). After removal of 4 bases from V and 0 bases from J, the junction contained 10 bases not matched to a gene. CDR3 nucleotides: TGTGCCAGCAGCTCTGGGGGGACTAGCACCAGCTCCTACAATGAGCAGTTCTTC. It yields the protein CASSSGGTSTSSYNEQFF.

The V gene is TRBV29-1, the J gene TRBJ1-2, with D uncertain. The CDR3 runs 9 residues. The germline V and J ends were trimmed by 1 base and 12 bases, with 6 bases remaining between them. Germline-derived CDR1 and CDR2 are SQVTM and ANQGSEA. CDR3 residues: CSVEGPHTF. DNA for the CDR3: TGCAGCGTTGAAGGCCCTCACACCTTC.

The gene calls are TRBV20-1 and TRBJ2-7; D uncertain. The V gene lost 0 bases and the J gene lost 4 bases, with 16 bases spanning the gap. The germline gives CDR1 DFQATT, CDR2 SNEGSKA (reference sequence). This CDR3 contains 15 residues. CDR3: CSARDRESLGYEQYF. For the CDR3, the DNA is TGCAGTGCTAGAGATCGTGAGAGTTTGGGGTACGAGCAGTACTTC.

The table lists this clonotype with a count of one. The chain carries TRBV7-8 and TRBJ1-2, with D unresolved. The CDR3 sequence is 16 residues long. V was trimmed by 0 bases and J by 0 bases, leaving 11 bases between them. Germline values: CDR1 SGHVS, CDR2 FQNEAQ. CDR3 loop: CASSLAVDRTNYGYTF. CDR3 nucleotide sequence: TGTGCCAGCAGCTTAGCCGTCGACCGCACTAACTATGGCTACACCTTC.

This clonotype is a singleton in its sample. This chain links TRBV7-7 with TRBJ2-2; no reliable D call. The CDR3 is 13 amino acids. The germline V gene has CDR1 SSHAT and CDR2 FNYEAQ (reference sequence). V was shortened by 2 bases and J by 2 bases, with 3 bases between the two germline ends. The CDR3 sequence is CASSLYNTGELFF. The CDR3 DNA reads TGTGCCAGCAGCTTATATAACACCGGGGAGCTGTTTTTT.

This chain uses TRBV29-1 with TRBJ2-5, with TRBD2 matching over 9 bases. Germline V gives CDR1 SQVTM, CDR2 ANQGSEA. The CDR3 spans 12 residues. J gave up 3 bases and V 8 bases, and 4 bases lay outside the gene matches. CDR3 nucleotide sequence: TGCAGCTCCTTAGCGGGAGAAGAGACCCAGTACTTC. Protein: CSSLAGEETQYF.

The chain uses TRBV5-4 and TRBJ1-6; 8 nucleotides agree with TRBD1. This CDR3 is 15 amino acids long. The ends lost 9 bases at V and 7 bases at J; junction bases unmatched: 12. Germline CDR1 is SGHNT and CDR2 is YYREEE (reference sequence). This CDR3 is CATQDRALPNSPLHF. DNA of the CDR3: TGTGCCACACAGGACAGGGCCCTCCCAAATTCACCCCTCCACTTT.

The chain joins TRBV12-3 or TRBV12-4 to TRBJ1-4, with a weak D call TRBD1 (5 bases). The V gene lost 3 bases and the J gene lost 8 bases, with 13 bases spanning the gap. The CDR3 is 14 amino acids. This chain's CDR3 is CASSFVQGREKLFF. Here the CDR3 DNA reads TGTGCCAGCAGTTTCGTTCAGGGAAGGGAAAAACTGTTTTTT.

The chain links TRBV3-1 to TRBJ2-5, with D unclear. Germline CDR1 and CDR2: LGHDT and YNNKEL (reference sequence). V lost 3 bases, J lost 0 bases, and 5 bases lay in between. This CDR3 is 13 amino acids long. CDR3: CASSHDNQETQYF. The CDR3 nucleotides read TGTGCCAGCAGCCATGATAACCAAGAGACCCAGTACTTC.

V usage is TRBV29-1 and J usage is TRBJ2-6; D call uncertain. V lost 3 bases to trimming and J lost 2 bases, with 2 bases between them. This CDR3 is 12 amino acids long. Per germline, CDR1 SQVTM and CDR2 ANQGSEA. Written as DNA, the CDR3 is TGCAGCGTTGATACTGGGGCCAACGTCCTGACTTTC. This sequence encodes CSVDTGANVLTF. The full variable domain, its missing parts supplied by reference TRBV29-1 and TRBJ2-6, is SAVISQKPSRDICQRGTSLTIQCQVDSQVTMMFWYRQQPGQSLTLIATANQGSEATYESGFVIDKFPISRPNLTFSTLTVSNMSPEDSSIYLCSVDTGANVLTFGAGSRLTVL.

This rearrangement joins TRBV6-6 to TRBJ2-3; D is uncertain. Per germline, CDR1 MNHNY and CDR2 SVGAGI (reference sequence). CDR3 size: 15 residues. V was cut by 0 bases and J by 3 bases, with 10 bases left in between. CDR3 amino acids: CASSYSMSGTDTQYF. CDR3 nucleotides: TGTGCCAGCAGTTACTCGATGTCCGGTACAGATACGCAGTATTTT.

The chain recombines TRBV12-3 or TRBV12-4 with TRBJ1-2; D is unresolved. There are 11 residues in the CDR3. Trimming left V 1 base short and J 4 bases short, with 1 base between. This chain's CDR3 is CASSLVYGYTF. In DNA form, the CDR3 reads TGTGCCAGCAGTTTAGTCTATGGCTACACCTTC.

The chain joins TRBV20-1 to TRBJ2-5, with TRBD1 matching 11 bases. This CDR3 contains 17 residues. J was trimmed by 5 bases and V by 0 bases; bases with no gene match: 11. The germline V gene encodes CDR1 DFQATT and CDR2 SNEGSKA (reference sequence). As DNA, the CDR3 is TGCAGTGCTAGAGATCCGGTTCCCGGACAGGGGGCTGAGACCCAGTACTTC. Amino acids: CSARDPVPGQGAETQYF.

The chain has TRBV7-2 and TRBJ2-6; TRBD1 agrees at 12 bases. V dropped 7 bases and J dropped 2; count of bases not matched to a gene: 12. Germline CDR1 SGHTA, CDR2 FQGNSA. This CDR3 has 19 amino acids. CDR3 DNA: TGTGCCAGCACCCCACCCCCGGGACAGGGGGCTACTGGGGCCAACGTCCTGACTTTC. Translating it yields CASTPPPGQGATGANVLTF.

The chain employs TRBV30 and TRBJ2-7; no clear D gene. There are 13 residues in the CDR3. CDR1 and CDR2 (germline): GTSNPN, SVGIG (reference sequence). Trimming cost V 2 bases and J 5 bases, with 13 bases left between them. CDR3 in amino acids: CAWSIETPHEQYF. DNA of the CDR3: TGTGCCTGGAGTATCGAGACACCCCACGAGCAGTACTTC.

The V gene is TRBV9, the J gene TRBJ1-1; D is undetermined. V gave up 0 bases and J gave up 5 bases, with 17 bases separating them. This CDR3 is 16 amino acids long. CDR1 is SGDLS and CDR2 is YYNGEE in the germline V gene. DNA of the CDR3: TGTGCCAGCAGCGTAGGAGCTTCGGAAGGGAGGACTGAAGCTTTCTTT. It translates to CASSVGASEGRTEAFF. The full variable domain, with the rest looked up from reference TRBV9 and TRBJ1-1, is DSGVTQTPKHLITATGQRVTLRCSPRSGDLSVYWYQQSLDQGLQFLIQYYNGEERAKGNILERFSAQQFPDLHSELNLSSLELGDSALYFCASSVGASEGRTEAFFGQGTRLTVV.

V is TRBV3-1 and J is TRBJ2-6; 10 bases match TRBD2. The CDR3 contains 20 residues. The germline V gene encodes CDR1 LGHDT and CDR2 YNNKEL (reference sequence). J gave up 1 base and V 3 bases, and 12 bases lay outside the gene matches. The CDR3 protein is CASSHPSGGQKVSGANVLTF. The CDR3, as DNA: TGTGCCAGCAGCCACCCTAGCGGGGGACAAAAAGTGTCTGGGGCCAACGTCCTGACTTTC.

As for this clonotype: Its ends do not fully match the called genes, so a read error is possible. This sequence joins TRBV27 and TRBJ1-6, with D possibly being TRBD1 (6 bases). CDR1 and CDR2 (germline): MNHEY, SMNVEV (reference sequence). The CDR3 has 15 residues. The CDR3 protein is CASSLSGTSLSPLHF. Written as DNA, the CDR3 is TGTGCCAGCAGCTTATCCGGGACATCACTTTCACCCCTCCACTTT.

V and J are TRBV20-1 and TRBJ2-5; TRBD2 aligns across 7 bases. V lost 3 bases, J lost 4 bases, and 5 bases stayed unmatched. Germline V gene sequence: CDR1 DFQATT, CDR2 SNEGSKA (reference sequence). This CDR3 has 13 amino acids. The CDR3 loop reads CSASKIAGETQYF. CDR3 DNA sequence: TGCAGTGCTAGTAAGATAGCGGGAGAGACCCAGTACTTC.

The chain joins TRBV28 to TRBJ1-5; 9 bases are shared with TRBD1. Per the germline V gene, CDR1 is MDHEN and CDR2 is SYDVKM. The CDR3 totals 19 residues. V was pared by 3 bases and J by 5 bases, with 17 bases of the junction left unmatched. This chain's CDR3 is CASSLSWSRGQGQHQPQHF. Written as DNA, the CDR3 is TGTGCCAGCAGTTTGAGTTGGTCGCGTGGACAGGGGCAACATCAGCCCCAGCATTTT.

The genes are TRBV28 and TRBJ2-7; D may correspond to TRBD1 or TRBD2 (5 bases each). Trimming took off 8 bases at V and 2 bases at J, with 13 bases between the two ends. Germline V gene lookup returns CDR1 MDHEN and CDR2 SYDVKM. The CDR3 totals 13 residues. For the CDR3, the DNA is TGTGCCAGCGAGCCCCAGGGAGCCTACGAGCAGTACTTC. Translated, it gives CASEPQGAYEQYF.

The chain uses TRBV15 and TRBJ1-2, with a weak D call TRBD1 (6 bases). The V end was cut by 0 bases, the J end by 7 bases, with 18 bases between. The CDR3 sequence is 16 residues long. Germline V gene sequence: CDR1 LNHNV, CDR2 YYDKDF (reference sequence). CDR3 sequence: CATSREQGFTLSGYTF. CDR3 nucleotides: TGTGCCACCAGCAGAGAACAGGGATTTACACTCAGTGGCTACACCTTC.

CDR3 sequence: CATRDRLYNEQFF. The CDR3, as DNA: TGTGCCACCCGGGACAGGTTATACAATGAGCAGTTCTTC. V and J are TRBV19 and TRBJ2-1; 8 bases line up with TRBD1. CDR1 is LNHDA, CDR2 SQIVND, per germline (reference sequence). This CDR3 comprises 13 residues. Trimming removed 10 bases from V and 4 bases from J; junction bases left unmatched: 6.